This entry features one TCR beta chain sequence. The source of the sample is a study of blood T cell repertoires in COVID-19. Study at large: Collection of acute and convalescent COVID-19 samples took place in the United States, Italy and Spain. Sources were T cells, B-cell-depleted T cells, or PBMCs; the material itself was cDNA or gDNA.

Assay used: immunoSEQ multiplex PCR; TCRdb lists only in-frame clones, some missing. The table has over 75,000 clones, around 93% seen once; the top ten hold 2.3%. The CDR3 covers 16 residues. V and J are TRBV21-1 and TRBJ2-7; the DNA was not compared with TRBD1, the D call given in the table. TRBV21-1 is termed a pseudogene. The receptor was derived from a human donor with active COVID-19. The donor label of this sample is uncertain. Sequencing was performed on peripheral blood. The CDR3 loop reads CASLPKEQGHCYEQYF. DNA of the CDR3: TGTGCCAGCCTTCCAAAGGAACAGGGGCATTGCTACGAGCAGTACTTC.